This TCR beta chain was recovered during a study of T-cell memory formation after mild COVID-19. Study-wide results and caveats: Researchers report contracting CD4+ clones mostly in CM and EM, with CD8+ clones in EMRA. Later expanders leaned CD4+, whereas clones that contracted between day 15 and 85 were balanced CD4/CD8. The finding that pre-infection memory included some responding clones suggested that cross-reactive memory joined.

The ends were cut back, 7 bases at V and 5 bases at J, with 12 bases in the middle. The CDR3 covers 13 residues. The germline V gene encodes CDR1 SNHLY and CDR2 FYNNEI. 5'RACE primed from the constant segment yielded TCR alpha and TCR beta cDNA libraries bearing sample barcodes and UMIs. Each CDR3 protein gets one entry after TCRdb re-called the 5' RACE reads with MiXCR. The sample consists of 550,000 to 700,000 distinct CDR3 sequences, around a sixth of them appearing once. This clonotype was counted between two and nine times. What it binds is unknown. The chain is built from TRBV2 and TRBJ2-1, with a tentative D call TRBD2 (6 bases). This TCR derives from an adult woman who had mild COVID-19 (a few samples of this study predate the infection). Cell type and time point are not known. The source material was PBMCs or a T cell subset sorted from them (not recorded which). This CDR3 reads CASNRVADNEQFF. The CDR3 nucleotides read TGTGCCAGCAACCGAGTAGCGGACAATGAGCAGTTCTTC.